One sample yielded the 27 T cell receptor beta chains listed below, sequenced in a study of PD-1 blockade in mismatch repair-deficient tumors. Sequencing was performed with immunoSEQ multiplex PCR; in TCRdb, only in-frame clones are kept and a portion is missing. The data show around 100,000 clones, with 70% to 85% seen just once and about 6.3% held by the top ten. The source material was peripheral blood, sampled about eight months after starting pembrolizumab. The receptor source for this set is an adult with mismatch repair-deficient cancer.

This chain links TRBV29-1 with TRBJ2-7, with D possibly being TRBD2 (6 bases). This CDR3 contains 12 residues. Germline V gives CDR1 SQVTM, CDR2 ANQGSEA. Trimming stripped 8 bases from V and 0 bases from J, with 11 bases between. The CDR3 DNA reads as TGCAGCATTATAGCGGTCTCCTACGAGCAGTACTTC. The encoded protein is CSIIAVSYEQYF.

This clone was seen just once. V usage is TRBV9 and J usage is TRBJ2-1; 16 bases fit TRBD2. This CDR3 has 15 amino acids. Germline assignment: CDR1 SGDLS and CDR2 YYNGEE. Trimming at V came to 2 bases and at J to 8 bases, leaving 1 base not matched to a gene. The CDR3 spells CASSVGTSGRDEQFF. The CDR3 nucleotides read TGTGCCAGCAGCGTGGGGACTAGCGGGAGGGATGAGCAGTTCTTC.

The chain links TRBV29-1 to TRBJ2-7; 7 bases are shared with TRBD2. Germline V gives CDR1 SQVTM, CDR2 ANQGSEA. V was pared by 5 bases and J by 2 bases, with 6 bases of the junction left unmatched. This CDR3 has 13 residues. The CDR3 sequence: CSVPSGTAYEQYF. Here the CDR3 DNA reads TGCAGCGTTCCTAGCGGAACGGCCTACGAGCAGTACTTC.

The chain is built from TRBV5-4 and TRBJ2-5; no definite D call. The CDR3 loop spans 14 amino acids. Trimming shortened V by 0 bases and J by 5 bases, and 11 bases separated the two germline ends. Germline V gene lookup returns CDR1 SGHNT and CDR2 YYREEE (reference sequence). CDR3 in DNA: TGTGCCAGCAGCTTGGTAGAAAGTTCTGAGACCCAGTACTTC. Encoded protein: CASSLVESSETQYF.

V and J are TRBV19 and TRBJ2-7, with 16 bases aligning to TRBD2. The CDR3 is 16 amino acids. V lost 4 bases and J lost 6; bases outside the gene matches: 6. Germline V gene lookup returns CDR1 LNHDA and CDR2 SQIVND (reference sequence). For the CDR3, the DNA is TGTGCCAGTAGTACGGGACTAGCGGGAGGGCCAGGCGAGCAGTACTTC. Translated: CASSTGLAGGPGEQYF.

This rearrangement joins TRBV9 to TRBJ2-2; a possible D gene is TRBD2 (6 bases). V dropped 3 bases and J dropped 1 base, with 10 bases sitting between them. The CDR3 spans 15 residues. Germline-derived CDR1 and CDR2 are SGDLS and YYNGEE. CDR3 sequence: CASSASGLNTGELFF. DNA for the CDR3: TGTGCCAGCAGCGCAAGCGGGTTGAACACCGGGGAGCTGTTTTTT.

The chain has TRBV7-9 and TRBJ2-5, with D tentatively TRBD1 (5 bases). CDR3 length equals 15 residues. Germline V CDR1 and CDR2: SEHNR, FQNEAQ (reference sequence). The ends were cut back, 5 bases at V and 0 bases at J, with 13 bases in the middle. Written as DNA, the CDR3 is TGTGCCAGCAGCCCCTTGTGGGGCAACCAAGAGACCCAGTACTTC. It codes for CASSPLWGNQETQYF. Drawing the rest from reference TRBV7-9 and TRBJ2-5, the complete variable domain is DTGVSQNPRHKITKRGQNVTFRCDPISEHNRLYWYRQTLGQGPEFLTYFQNEAQLEKSRLLSDRFSAERPKGSFSTLEIQRTEQGDSAMYLCASSPLWGNQETQYFGPGTRLLVL.

This clone showed up just a few times. Here the CDR3 DNA reads TGTGCCGCCAGCTCGGATACGTACGAGCAGTACTTC. Protein sequence: CAASSDTYEQYF. The chain uses TRBV7-2 and TRBJ2-7; no reliable D call. CDR1 SGHTA and CDR2 FQGNSA come from the germline V gene. Deletions cut 11 bases from V and 4 bases from J, with 15 bases between. CDR3 length equals 12 residues.

The rearrangement uses TRBV27 and TRBJ2-1; no definite D call. CDR3 length equals 14 residues. Germline CDR1 MNHEY, CDR2 SMNVEV (reference sequence). V gave up 0 bases and J gave up 8 bases, with 11 bases separating them. CDR3 sequence (DNA): TGTGCCAGCAGTTTATCTTTTCGGAGTGATGAGCAGTTCTTC. It yields the protein CASSLSFRSDEQFF.

This chain links TRBV15 with TRBJ2-5, with D unresolved. CDR1 is LNHNV, CDR2 YYDKDF, per germline (reference sequence). This CDR3 is 13 amino acids long. V dropped 2 bases and J dropped 1 base, with 5 bases sitting between them. CDR3 nucleotides: TGTGCCACCAGCAGACGAACCCAAGAGACCCAGTACTTC. Amino acid sequence: CATSRRTQETQYF.

The V and J genes are TRBV5-8 and TRBJ1-2; 10 bases fit TRBD1. CDR3 length equals 14 residues. CDR1 SGHTS and CDR2 YDEGEE come from the germline V gene. The ends lost 5 bases at V and 2 bases at J; junction bases unmatched: 3. CDR3 amino acids: CASRMTGGNYGYTF. Written as DNA, the CDR3 is TGTGCCAGCAGGATGACAGGGGGCAACTATGGCTACACCTTC.

V and J are TRBV5-1 and TRBJ2-1, with D tentatively TRBD2 (6 bases). The V end lost 2 bases, the J end lost 6 bases, and 15 bases lay between the germline ends. Per the germline V gene, CDR1 is SGHRS and CDR2 is YFSETQ. CDR3 size: 15 residues. The CDR3 nucleotides read TGCGCCAGCAGCTTAACCTCGGGAGTAGGCAATGAGCAGTTCTTC. Its translation: CASSLTSGVGNEQFF.

The rearrangement links TRBV1 to TRBJ2-1; the table calls TRBD2, which could not be checked here. TRBV1 is marked as a pseudogene. The CDR3 extends over 17 amino acids. The CDR3: CTSSQLWVAGGYNEQFF. CDR3 DNA: TGCACCAGCAGCCAACTGTGGGTAGCGGGAGGCTACAATGAGCAGTTCTTC.

The rearrangement joins TRBV7-2 to TRBJ2-3, with 10 nucleotides matching TRBD2. This CDR3 has 18 amino acids. The V gene's germline CDR1 is SGHTA and CDR2 FQGNSA. With V trimmed by 5 bases and J by 4 bases, 15 bases remained unmatched. This chain's CDR3 is CASSLTVLLAGRSDTQYF. Written as DNA, the CDR3 is TGTGCCAGCAGCCTAACGGTATTACTAGCGGGACGCTCAGATACGCAGTATTTT. Looking up the rest from reference TRBV7-2 and TRBJ2-3 gives the full variable domain: GAGVSQSPSNKVTEKGKDVELRCDPISGHTALYWYRQSLGQGLEFLIYFQGNSAPDKSGLPSDRFSAERTGGSVSTLTIQRTQQEDSAVYLCASSLTVLLAGRSDTQYFGPGTRLTVL.

The V call is TRBV7-2, the J call TRBJ1-3, with TRBD1 as a possible D gene (6 bases). The V and J ends lost 1 base and 3 bases respectively, with 13 bases between them. Germline V lookup: CDR1 SGHTA, CDR2 FQGNSA. The CDR3 is 16 residues long. In DNA form, the CDR3 reads TGTGCCAGCAGCTTAGTTGGGGGCCGGGGTGGAAACACCATATATTTT. It encodes CASSLVGGRGGNTIYF.

The chain has TRBV6-5 and TRBJ2-7; 7 bases are a match to TRBD1. This CDR3 is 14 amino acids long. V dropped 6 bases and J dropped 0; count of bases not matched to a gene: 5. Germline values: CDR1 MNHEY, CDR2 SVGAGI. The CDR3 DNA reads as TGTGCCAGCAGGGGGACAGCGAACTCCTACGAGCAGTACTTC. Its protein product is CASRGTANSYEQYF.

This chain links TRBV7-2 with TRBJ2-5; D uncertain. Between the trimmed V and J ends, which lost 6 bases and 4 bases, there was a span of 12 bases. Germline V gene data show CDR1 as SGHTA and CDR2 as FQGNSA. The CDR3 is 13 residues long. In DNA form, the CDR3 reads TGTGCCAGCAGGCTTAGAGTTCCAGAGACCCAGTACTTC. It encodes CASRLRVPETQYF.

V is TRBV5-2 and J is TRBJ2-6; the table gives TRBD1 as D, unverified against the DNA. TRBV5-2 is a recognized pseudogene. The CDR3 spans 16 residues. CDR3 residues: CASSTQGSSGANVLTF. The CDR3 region has the DNA TGTGCCAGCAGCACACAGGGGAGCTCTGGGGCCAACGTCCTGACTTTC.

Concerning this clone: The junction departs from germline at one end; a sequencing error may be responsible. The chain combines TRBV7-7 with TRBJ2-2; the D gene is possibly TRBD1 (5 bases). The CDR3 contains 12 residues. In germline, CDR1 is SSHAT, CDR2 FNYEAQ (reference sequence). The CDR3 sequence is CASRANTGELFF. The CDR3 DNA reads as TGTGCTAGCAGGGCCAACACCGGGGAGCTGTTTTTT.

This chain joins TRBV27 and TRBJ2-7; 8 nucleotides agree with TRBD1. Germline assignment: CDR1 MNHEY and CDR2 SMNVEV (reference sequence). J was trimmed by 0 bases and V by 5 bases; bases with no gene match: 6. The CDR3 length is 15 residues. CDR3 bases: TGTGCCAGCAGTATCAGGGGGCACATCTCCTACGAGCAGTACTTC. Amino acids: CASSIRGHISYEQYF.

The chain joins TRBV10-3 to TRBJ1-4; D is undetermined. This CDR3 has 15 residues. The V and J ends lost 6 bases and 3 bases respectively, with 14 bases between them. Looked up from germline, CDR1 is ENHRY and CDR2 is SYGVKD. In DNA form, the CDR3 reads TGTGCCATCAGAAGGGATTCCGGGGCTAATGAAAAACTGTTTTTT. It codes for CAIRRDSGANEKLFF.

This clone was recorded once. The chain has TRBV29-1 and TRBJ1-4, with D perhaps matching TRBD1 (6 bases). CDR1 and CDR2 from the germline V gene are SQVTM and ANQGSEA. CDR3 length equals 13 residues. V was trimmed by 2 bases and J by 5 bases, leaving 9 bases between them. The CDR3 loop is CSVETGRNEKLFF. The CDR3 DNA reads TGCAGCGTTGAAACAGGGAGGAATGAAAAACTGTTTTTT.

The chain couples TRBV4-2 to TRBJ1-2; no reliable D call. The ends were cut back, 5 bases at V and 8 bases at J, with 9 bases in the middle. The CDR3 has 11 amino acids. Germline CDR1 reads LGHNA; CDR2 reads YNFKEQ. This CDR3 reads CASSSVNGYTF. In DNA, the CDR3 is TGTGCCAGCAGCTCGGTGAACGGCTACACCTTC.

The chain has TRBV6-5 and TRBJ1-3; D remains unclear. Germline lookup yields CDR1 MNHEY and CDR2 SVGAGI. The CDR3 is 14 residues long. V shed 3 bases and J shed 0 bases, with 6 bases lying between them. CDR3: CASSYTNSGNTIYF. DNA for the CDR3: TGTGCCAGCAGTTATACCAACTCTGGAAACACCATATATTTT.

J is TRBJ2-3 and V is TRBV7-3, with D possibly matching TRBD2 (6 bases). V lost 5 bases to trimming and J lost 0 bases, with 15 bases between them. From germline, CDR1 is SGHTA and CDR2 FQGTGA. The CDR3 totals 16 residues. The CDR3 loop reads CASSPRLAHSTDTQYF. CDR3 DNA sequence: TGTGCCAGCAGCCCGAGGCTAGCGCATAGCACAGATACGCAGTATTTT.

The chain links TRBV5-1 to TRBJ2-1, with TRBD2 identical over 7 bases. The CDR3 is made up of 13 amino acids. With 6 bases clipped from V and 9 bases from J, the junction kept 9 bases outside the gene matches. CDR1 is SGHRS and CDR2 is YFSETQ in the germline V gene. The CDR3 nucleotides are TGCGCCAGCACCCAGCGGGAAAGGGGTGAGCAGTTCTTC. Translating it yields CASTQRERGEQFF.

This chain connects TRBV6-5 to TRBJ1-1, with D possibly being TRBD1 (5 bases). The CDR3 has 13 amino acids. CDR1 MNHEY and CDR2 SVGAGI come from the germline V gene. The V gene lost 2 bases and the J gene lost 3 bases, with 7 bases spanning the gap. The CDR3 protein is CASSYLRDTEAFF. Here the CDR3 DNA reads TGTGCCAGCAGTTACCTCAGGGACACTGAAGCTTTCTTT.